This T cell receptor beta chain is drawn from a study of cytomegalovirus exposure and HLA in healthy donors. Study summary: The same platform was used for the roughly 120 validation repertoires as for the 666 first-cohort repertoires, as reported in a later analysis. General observations from the study: There were a few CMV-associated chains whose specificity for CMV antigens was confirmed in vitro. A later analysis found first-cohort TCR clusters tended to co-occur in the approximately 120 validation repertoires. Reported performance of the classifier showed diagnosis of cytomegalovirus status with high specificity and sensitivity.

Profiled with immunoSEQ multiplex PCR; TCRdb holds only in-frame clones, not every one. The sample yields 180,000 or so clones, around nine tenths seen once. The germline V gene encodes CDR1 SGHTA and CDR2 FQGNSA. CDR3 length: 14 residues. Trimming cost V 7 bases and J 6 bases; bases outside gene matches: 10. With regard to this clone: Its target is unknown.

The clonotype was recovered from a woman aged 30 to 39 in good health and CMV-seronegative. The specimen was PBMCs. V gene TRBV7-2 combines with J gene TRBJ1-2; 8 bases line up with TRBD1. As DNA, the CDR3 is TGTGCCAGCACCCCACAGGGGGGCGCGAATGGCTACACCTTC. The encoded protein is CASTPQGGANGYTF.